A single sample gave rise to the 24 T cell receptor beta chains below, sequenced in a study of blood T cell repertoires in COVID-19. Assay: immunoSEQ multiplex PCR; the TCRdb copy retains only in-frame clones and omits some. This table has around 60,000 clones, around 85% appearing once. The material sequenced was peripheral blood. The receptors shown here come from a man in his sixties or seventies with acute or convalescent COVID-19.

Points on this clone: Other DNA sequences in the same sample also yield this CDR3. The V call is TRBV5-1, the J call TRBJ2-1; maybe TRBD2 (5 bases). CDR3 length equals 15 residues. Germline CDR1 reads SGHRS; CDR2 reads YFSETQ. V lost 4 bases to trimming and J lost 4 bases, with 15 bases between them. The CDR3 sequence is CASSPSGSSYNEQFF. As DNA, the CDR3 is TGCGCCAGCAGCCCCAGCGGTAGCAGTTACAATGAGCAGTTCTTC.

The DNA for the CDR3 is TGTGCCAGCAGCTTGGCCGGGGACTCTGGAAACACCATATATTTT. The encoded protein is CASSLAGDSGNTIYF. The V and J genes are TRBV5-4 and TRBJ1-3; D is unclear. Between the trimmed V and J ends, which lost 0 bases and 0 bases, there was a span of 7 bases. The CDR3 extends over 15 amino acids. Germline V gene lookup returns CDR1 SGHNT and CDR2 YYREEE (reference sequence).

The J gene is TRBJ2-1, the V gene TRBV10-3; TRBD2 aligns across 8 bases. J was trimmed by 3 bases and V by 0 bases; bases with no gene match: 7. The CDR3 consists of 17 residues. Germline values: CDR1 ENHRY, CDR2 SYGVKD. CDR3 residues: CAISESGGSGVYNEQFF. As DNA, the CDR3 is TGTGCCATCAGTGAGTCAGGGGGTAGCGGGGTCTACAATGAGCAGTTCTTC.

This chain connects TRBV6-1 to TRBJ2-6, with TRBD1 identical over 8 bases. V lost 4 bases to trimming and J lost 0 bases; unmatched junction nucleotides: 2. Per the germline V gene, CDR1 is MNHNS and CDR2 is SASEGT. The CDR3 length is 16 residues. CDR3 sequence: CASSVDRGSGANVLTF. The DNA for the CDR3 is TGTGCCAGCAGTGTCGACAGGGGCTCTGGGGCCAACGTCCTGACTTTC.

This sequence joins TRBV2 and TRBJ2-7; 10 bases line up with TRBD1. The V gene's germline CDR1 is SNHLY and CDR2 FYNNEI. The CDR3 sequence is 13 residues long. The junction had 4 bases not matched to a gene; V was cut back by 6 bases and J by 5 bases. DNA of the CDR3: TGTGCCAGCAGCGGACAGGGGGTGGACGAGCAGTACTTC. Translation: CASSGQGVDEQYF.

The chain joins TRBV11-2 to TRBJ2-3; TRBD1 matches at 7 bases. The length of the CDR3 is 16 residues. Germline CDR1 reads SGHAT; CDR2 reads FQNNGV. V gave up 5 bases and J gave up 1 base; unmatched junction bases: 9. The CDR3 here is CASSGLRGIGTDTQYF. CDR3 DNA: TGTGCCAGCAGCGGCCTCAGGGGGATAGGCACAGATACGCAGTATTTT.

V usage is TRBV5-4 and J usage is TRBJ2-3, with 9 nucleotides matching TRBD2. Germline trimming cut 4 bases from V and 2 bases from J; bases unmatched to any gene: 8. CDR3 size: 16 residues. Germline CDR1 reads SGHNT; CDR2 reads YYREEE (reference sequence). Here the CDR3 DNA reads TGTGCCAGCAGCCCCCTGGCGGGGGGGAACACAGATACGCAGTATTTT. This sequence encodes CASSPLAGGNTDTQYF.

V and J are TRBV29-1 and TRBJ1-1; a weak D match, TRBD1 (5 bases). Trimming stripped 2 bases from V and 6 bases from J, with 13 bases between. CDR1 and CDR2 (germline): SQVTM, ANQGSEA. This CDR3 spans 13 amino acids. CDR3 region: CSVEPREGSEAFF. The CDR3 DNA follows: TGCAGCGTTGAACCCAGGGAAGGTTCTGAAGCTTTCTTT.

A word on this clone: This sample includes further DNA sequences coding for the same CDR3. The chain combines TRBV5-1 with TRBJ2-5, with TRBD2 as a possible D gene (6 bases). V lost 2 bases to trimming and J lost 4 bases, with 12 bases between them. This CDR3 comprises 14 residues. Germline CDR1 reads SGHRS; CDR2 reads YFSETQ. In DNA, the CDR3 is TGCGCCAGCAGCTTAATGGGGGGTGGAGAGACCCAGTACTTC. Translation gives CASSLMGGGETQYF.

The chain employs TRBV7-8 and TRBJ2-1; a weak D match, TRBD1 (5 bases). In germline, CDR1 is SGHVS, CDR2 FQNEAQ. The CDR3 loop spans 15 amino acids. Trimming took 5 bases from V and 4 from J, leaving 15 bases between them. The CDR3 loop is CASSGRSPGYNEQFF. CDR3 nucleotides: TGTGCCAGCAGCGGGCGGAGCCCAGGGTACAATGAGCAGTTCTTC.

The table lists this clone with a few counts. This chain uses TRBV5-1 with TRBJ1-5, with D possibly TRBD1 on 6 matching bases. The CDR3 covers 16 residues. The germline CDR1 and CDR2 sequences are SGHRS and YFSETQ. V lost 0 bases, J lost 2 bases, and 12 bases lay in between. CDR3 loop: CASSLDGSGGNQPQHF. DNA of the CDR3: TGCGCCAGCAGCTTGGACGGGTCAGGGGGCAATCAGCCCCAGCATTTT.

This sequence joins TRBV5-5 and TRBJ1-2, with D possibly being TRBD1 (5 bases). Germline CDR1 and CDR2: SGHKS and YYEKEE (reference sequence). The CDR3 covers 14 residues. V was pared by 1 base and J by 4 bases, with 11 bases between. CDR3 amino acids: CASSLRGMVYGYTF. Written as DNA, the CDR3 is TGTGCCAGCAGCTTGAGGGGTATGGTCTATGGCTACACCTTC.

The chain carries TRBV3-1 (or the pseudogene TRBV3-2) and TRBJ2-2; TRBD1 aligns across 12 bases. V lost 3 bases, J lost 7 bases, and 9 bases stayed unmatched. This CDR3 spans 17 amino acids. Germline CDR1 and CDR2: LGHDT and YNNKEL (reference sequence). CDR3 loop: CASSQPGQGATVGELFF. Written as DNA, the CDR3 is TGTGCCAGCAGCCAGCCGGGACAGGGGGCTACGGTCGGGGAGCTGTTTTTT.

The chain joins TRBV11-1 to TRBJ2-5, with TRBD1 matching over 9 bases. V gave up 3 bases and J gave up 2 bases; unmatched junction bases: 4. Germline V gene sequence: CDR1 SGHAT, CDR2 FQDESV (reference sequence). The CDR3 runs to 15 residues. CDR3 sequence reads: CASSFPDRGQETQYF. CDR3 nucleotides: TGTGCCAGCAGCTTCCCGGACAGGGGACAAGAGACCCAGTACTTC. The entire variable domain, with the rest obtained from reference TRBV11-1 and TRBJ2-5, is as follows: EAEVAQSPRYKITEKSQAVAFWCDPISGHATLYWYRQILGQGPELLVQFQDESVVDDSQLPKDRFSAERLKGVDSTLKIQPAELGDSAMYLCASSFPDRGQETQYFGPGTRLLVL.

J is TRBJ1-5 and V is TRBV4-1, with a possible D match to TRBD1 (6 bases). V gave up 0 bases and J gave up 9 bases, with 9 bases separating them. The CDR3 consists of 13 residues. CDR1 and CDR2 (germline): MGHRA, YSYEKL. In nucleotides, the CDR3 is TGCGCCAGCAGCCAAGATGCGGACAGGCCCCAGCATTTT. Its translation: CASSQDADRPQHF.

The chain employs TRBV5-8 and TRBJ2-5; no firm D call. Germline values: CDR1 SGHTS, CDR2 YDEGEE. Trimming removed 4 bases from V and 1 base from J, with 2 bases in between. The length of the CDR3 is 11 residues. The CDR3 DNA sequence: TGTGCCAGCAGCCTCCAAGAGACCCAGTACTTC. This translates into CASSLQETQYF.

V usage is TRBV7-9 and J usage is TRBJ1-2; D gene uncertain. Germline V gene lookup returns CDR1 SEHNR and CDR2 FQNEAQ (reference sequence). Deletions cut 5 bases from V and 4 bases from J, with 11 bases between. The CDR3 length is 13 residues. The CDR3: CASSPTELYGYTF. DNA of the CDR3: TGTGCCAGCAGCCCTACAGAACTCTATGGCTACACCTTC.

This clone appeared many times. The chain recombines TRBV2 with TRBJ2-3; weak D call: TRBD2 (6 bases). Looked up from germline, CDR1 is SNHLY and CDR2 is FYNNEI. The CDR3 totals 15 residues. Trimming cost V 8 bases and J 0 bases, with 15 bases left between them. CDR3 residues: CASPPEGLSTDTQYF. The CDR3 DNA is TGTGCCAGCCCCCCGGAGGGGCTAAGCACAGATACGCAGTATTTT.

This clone was detected a few times. The chain employs TRBV2 and TRBJ1-2, with 9 bases lining up with TRBD1. This CDR3 is 12 amino acids long. CDR1 SNHLY and CDR2 FYNNEI come from the germline V gene. V was clipped by 7 bases and J by 7 bases; unmatched bases: 4. The CDR3 DNA reads TGTGCCAGCACCGGACAGGGGATTGGCTACACCTTC. Its protein is CASTGQGIGYTF.

A note on this clone: The same CDR3 also results from other DNA sequences found in this sample. The chain employs TRBV9 and TRBJ2-5; possibly TRBD2 for D (5 bases). The CDR3 runs to 12 residues. Germline assignment: CDR1 SGDLS and CDR2 YYNGEE. V was cut by 4 bases and J by 4 bases, with 8 bases left in between. DNA of the CDR3: TGTGCCAGCAGCCCCCGGGGAGAGACCCAGTACTTC. Its translation is CASSPRGETQYF.

V usage is TRBV18 and J usage is TRBJ1-3; D is undetermined. The V gene lost 3 bases and the J gene lost 0 bases, with 6 bases spanning the gap. Per germline, CDR1 KGHSH and CDR2 LQKENI. CDR3 length equals 14 residues. The CDR3 loop reads CASSPLSSGNTIYF. CDR3 in DNA: TGTGCCAGCTCACCCCTTAGCTCTGGAAACACCATATATTTT.

The count of this clone is one. The rearrangement joins TRBV7-2 to TRBJ1-6; 9 bases map to TRBD1. Unmatched junction bases numbered 11, after V lost 5 bases and J lost 6 bases. CDR3 length: 17 amino acids. Looked up from germline, CDR1 is SGHTA and CDR2 is FQGNSA. CDR3 DNA sequence: TGTGCCAGCAGCCTACGCGCCGGGACAGGGTCTAATTCACCCCTCCACTTT. Amino acid sequence: CASSLRAGTGSNSPLHF. The whole variable domain, remainder taken from reference TRBV7-2 and TRBJ1-6, is GAGVSQSPSNKVTEKGKDVELRCDPISGHTALYWYRQSLGQGLEFLIYFQGNSAPDKSGLPSDRFSAERTGGSVSTLTIQRTQQEDSAVYLCASSLRAGTGSNSPLHFGNGTRLTVT.

The chain combines TRBV29-1 with TRBJ2-1, with 8 bases that match TRBD2. CDR1 and CDR2 (germline): SQVTM, ANQGSEA. The CDR3 has 20 residues. V shed 4 bases and J 2 bases; nucleotides not matched to a gene: 22. CDR3 sequence: CSVVSGGGRPGTLTYNEQFF. Here the CDR3 DNA reads TGCAGCGTTGTTTCCGGGGGGGGGCGCCCCGGGACCCTGACCTACAATGAGCAGTTCTTC.

A few counts support this clone. The gene calls are TRBV16 and TRBJ1-5, with D possibly being TRBD1 (6 bases). Germline V gene sequence: CDR1 KGHSY, CDR2 FQNENV. The CDR3 extends over 15 amino acids. Trimming stripped 2 bases from V and 3 bases from J, with 11 bases between. CDR3 in DNA: TGTGCCAGCAGCCAAGACGGACAGAACAATCAGCCCCAGCATTTT. Its protein is CASSQDGQNNQPQHF.